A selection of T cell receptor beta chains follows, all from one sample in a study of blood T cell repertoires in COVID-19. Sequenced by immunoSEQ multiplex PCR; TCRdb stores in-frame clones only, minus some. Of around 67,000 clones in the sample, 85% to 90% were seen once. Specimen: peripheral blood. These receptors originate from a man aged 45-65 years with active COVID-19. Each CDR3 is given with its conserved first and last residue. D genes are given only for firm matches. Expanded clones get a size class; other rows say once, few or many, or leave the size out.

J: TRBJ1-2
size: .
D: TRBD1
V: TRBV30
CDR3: CAQRGGQGASYTF
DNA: TGTGCTCAGAGAGGGGGTCAGGGGGCCAGCTACACCTTC

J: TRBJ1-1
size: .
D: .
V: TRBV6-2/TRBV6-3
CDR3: CASSGSGTRNTEAFF
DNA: TGTGCCAGCAGTGGATCGGGGACAAGGAACACTGAAGCTTTCTTT

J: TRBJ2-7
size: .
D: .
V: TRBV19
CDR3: CASSIGQDHEQYF
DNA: TGTGCCAGTAGTATAGGACAGGACCACGAGCAGTACTTC

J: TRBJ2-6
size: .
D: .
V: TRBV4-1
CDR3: CASSQDYARGSGANVLTF
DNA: TGCGCCAGCAGCCAAGATTACGCCAGGGGATCTGGGGCCAACGTCCTGACTTTC

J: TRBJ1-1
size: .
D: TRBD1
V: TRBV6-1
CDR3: CASSDDRGLTEAFF
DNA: TGTGCCAGCAGTGACGACAGGGGGCTGACTGAAGCTTTCTTT

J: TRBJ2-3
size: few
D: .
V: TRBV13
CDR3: CASSSQWKRDTQYF
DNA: TGTGCCAGCAGCTCCCAATGGAAGAGGGATACGCAGTATTTT

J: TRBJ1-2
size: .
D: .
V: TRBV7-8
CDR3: CASSTITGGYTF
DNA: TGTGCCAGCAGTACCATTACAGGGGGCTACACCTTC

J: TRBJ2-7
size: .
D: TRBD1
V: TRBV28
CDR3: CASSQPTGPSREQYF
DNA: TGTGCCAGCAGTCAGCCGACAGGGCCCTCCCGCGAGCAGTACTTC

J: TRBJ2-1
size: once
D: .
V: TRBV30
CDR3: CAWSEGTRSYNEQFF
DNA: TGTGCCTGGAGTGAAGGGACACGGTCCTACAATGAGCAGTTCTTC

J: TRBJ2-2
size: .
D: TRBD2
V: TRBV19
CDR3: CASMSGGMNTGELFF
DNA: TGTGCCAGTATGAGCGGGGGGATGAACACCGGGGAGCTGTTTTTT

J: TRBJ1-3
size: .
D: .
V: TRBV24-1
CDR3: CATSPGGNTIYF
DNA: TGTGCCACCAGCCCGGGGGGGAACACCATATATTTT

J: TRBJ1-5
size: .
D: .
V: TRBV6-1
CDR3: CASSEGARESNQPQHF
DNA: TGTGCCAGCAGTGAAGGGGCTCGGGAAAGCAATCAGCCCCAGCATTTT

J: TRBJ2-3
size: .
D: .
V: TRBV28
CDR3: CASKRRDTYTDTQYF
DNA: TGTGCCAGCAAACGACGGGACACATACACAGATACGCAGTATTTT

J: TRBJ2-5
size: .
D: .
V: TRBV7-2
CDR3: CASSLAGVGIGETQYF
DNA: TGTGCCAGCAGCTTAGCGGGAGTGGGGATCGGAGAGACCCAGTACTTC

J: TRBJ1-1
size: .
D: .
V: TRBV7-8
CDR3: CASSLTRVLNTEAFF
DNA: TGTGCCAGCAGCTTAACTAGGGTTTTGAACACTGAAGCTTTCTTT

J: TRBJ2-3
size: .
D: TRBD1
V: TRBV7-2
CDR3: CASTDRGTDTQYF
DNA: TGTGCCAGCACCGACAGGGGCACAGATACGCAGTATTTT

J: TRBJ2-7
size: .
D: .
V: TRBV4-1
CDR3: CASSQGGRRYEQYF
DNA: TGCGCCAGCAGCCAGGGGGGACGGCGTTACGAGCAGTACTTC

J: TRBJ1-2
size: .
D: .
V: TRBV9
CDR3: CASSPQSDQSGYTF
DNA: TGTGCCAGCAGCCCCCAATCAGATCAGTCCGGCTACACCTTC

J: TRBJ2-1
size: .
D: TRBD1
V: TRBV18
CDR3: CASSPIRTGDNEQFF
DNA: TGTGCCAGCTCACCGATCAGGACAGGGGACAATGAGCAGTTCTTC

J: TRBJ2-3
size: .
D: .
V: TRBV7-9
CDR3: CASTGVYTDTQYF
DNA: TGTGCCAGCACAGGGGTTTACACAGATACGCAGTATTTT

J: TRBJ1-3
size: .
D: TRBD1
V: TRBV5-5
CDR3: CASSLDRGQRRNTIYF
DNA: TGTGCCAGCAGCTTGGATAGGGGGCAGAGGAGAAACACCATATATTTT

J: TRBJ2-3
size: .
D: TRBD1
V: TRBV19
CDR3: CASSLDRGGSDTQYF
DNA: TGTGCCAGTAGTCTCGACAGGGGAGGTTCAGATACGCAGTATTTT

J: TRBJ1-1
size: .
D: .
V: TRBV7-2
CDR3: CASSLAGGYNTEAFF
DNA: TGTGCCAGCAGCTTAGCCGGGGGGTACAACACTGAAGCTTTCTTT

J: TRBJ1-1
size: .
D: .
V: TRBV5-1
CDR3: CASSGTGFTEAFF
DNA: TGCGCCAGCAGCGGAACAGGGTTCACTGAAGCTTTCTTT

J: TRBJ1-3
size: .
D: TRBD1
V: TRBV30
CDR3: CAWSETGQAYVGNTIYF
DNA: TGTGCCTGGAGTGAAACCGGACAGGCTTATGTTGGAAACACCATATATTTT

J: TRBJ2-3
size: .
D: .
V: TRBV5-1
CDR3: CASSSEGADTQYF
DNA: TGCGCCAGCAGCTCAGAAGGGGCAGATACGCAGTATTTT

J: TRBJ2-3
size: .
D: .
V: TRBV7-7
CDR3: CASSFGGGTDTQYF
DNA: TGTGCTAGCAGCTTCGGGGGAGGCACAGATACGCAGTATTTT

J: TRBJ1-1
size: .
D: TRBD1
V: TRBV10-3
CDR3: CAISEQGQGNEAFF
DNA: TGTGCCATCAGTGAACAGGGACAGGGAAATGAAGCTTTCTTT